This TCR beta chain emerged from a study of T cell repertoires in cytomegalovirus infection. Study at large: Both CMV infection and a matching HLA type were indicated by public TCR beta signatures.

General study findings and limits: The ex vivo response showed dominance by HLA-C-restricted CMV-specific TCR beta clonotypes. People with CMV and the relevant HLA were identified by cumulative public TCR beta family frequency.

This clonotype was detected only a few times. The target antigen is unknown. Germline V CDR1 and CDR2: LNHDA, SQIVND (reference sequence). Trimming stripped 3 bases from V and 3 bases from J, with 14 bases between. CDR3 size: 15 residues. One entry per CDR3 protein results from TCRdb running MiXCR on the reads. The sample has 450,000 to 650,000 distinct CDR3 sequences, about 26% seen once. This TCR was recovered from a human donor in good health (CMV status not recorded). Some clones in this sample may be carry-over from other donors' samples. The sample comprised PBMCs. The chain recombines TRBV19 with TRBJ1-2; no clear D. DNA for the CDR3: TGTGCCAGTAGTATCATGGTCTGGGCTGACTATGGCTACACCTTC. This translates into CASSIMVWADYGYTF.